What follows is one T cell receptor (beta chain) and its context. This table comes from immunoSEQ multiplex PCR, and its TCRdb copy is limited to in-frame clones, with some not included. The table records approximately 250,000 clones, roughly 90% of them present only once. These data are taken from a study of blood T cell repertoires in COVID-19. Overall study context: Both acute and convalescent COVID-19 samples were obtained from the United States, Italy and Spain.

In Seattle, patients joined the study during active infection and were tracked longitudinally. Germline-derived CDR1 and CDR2 are MNHEY and SVGAGI. The V and J ends lost 0 bases and 7 bases respectively, with 12 bases between them. This CDR3 spans 14 amino acids. V is TRBV6-5 and J is TRBJ1-2; no firm D call. The sequencing input was peripheral blood. The TCR comes from a woman aged 70-85 years with COVID-19, enrolled during active disease. The CDR3 nucleotides read TGTGCCAGCAGTTACTCACGAGGCCGGGGTGGCTACACCTTC. It codes for CASSYSRGRGGYTF.